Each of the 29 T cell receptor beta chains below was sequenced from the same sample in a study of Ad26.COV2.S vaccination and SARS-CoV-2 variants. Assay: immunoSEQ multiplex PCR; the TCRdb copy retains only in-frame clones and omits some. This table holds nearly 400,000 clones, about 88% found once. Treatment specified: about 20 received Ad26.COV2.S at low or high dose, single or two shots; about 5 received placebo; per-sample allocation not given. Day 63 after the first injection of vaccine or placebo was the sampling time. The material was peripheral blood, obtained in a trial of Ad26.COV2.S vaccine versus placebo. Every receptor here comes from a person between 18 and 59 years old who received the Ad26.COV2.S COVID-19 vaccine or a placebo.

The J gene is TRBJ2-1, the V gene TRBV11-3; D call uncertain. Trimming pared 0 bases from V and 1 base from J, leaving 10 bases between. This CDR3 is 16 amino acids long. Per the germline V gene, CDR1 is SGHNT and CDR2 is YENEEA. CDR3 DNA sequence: TGTGCCAGCAGCTTAGATCTGGGATGGTCCTACAATGAGCAGTTCTTC. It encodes CASSLDLGWSYNEQFF. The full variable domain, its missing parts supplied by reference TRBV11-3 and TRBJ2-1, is EAGVVQSPRYKIIEKKQPVAFWCNPISGHNTLYWYLQNLGQGPELLIRYENEEAVDDSQLPKDRFSAERLKGVDSTLKIQPAELGDSAVYLCASSLDLGWSYNEQFFGPGTRLTVL.

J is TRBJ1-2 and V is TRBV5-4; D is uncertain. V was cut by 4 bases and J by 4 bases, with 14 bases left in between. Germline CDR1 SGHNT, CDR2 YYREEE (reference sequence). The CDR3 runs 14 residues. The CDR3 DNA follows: TGTGCCAGCAGCAAAGGAGAGGGCCCCTATGGCTACACCTTC. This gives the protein CASSKGEGPYGYTF. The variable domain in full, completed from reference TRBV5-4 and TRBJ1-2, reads ETGVTQSPTHLIKTRGQQVTLRCSSQSGHNTVSWYQQALGQGPQFIFQYYREEENGRGNFPPRFSGLQFPNYSSELNVNALELDDSALYLCASSKGEGPYGYTFGSGTRLTVV.

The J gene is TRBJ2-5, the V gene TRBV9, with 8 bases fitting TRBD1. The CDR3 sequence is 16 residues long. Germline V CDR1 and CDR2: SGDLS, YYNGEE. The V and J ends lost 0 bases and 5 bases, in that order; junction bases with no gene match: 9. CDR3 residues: CASSVVPGQGRETQYF. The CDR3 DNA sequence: TGTGCCAGCAGCGTAGTTCCCGGACAGGGCCGGGAGACCCAGTACTTC.

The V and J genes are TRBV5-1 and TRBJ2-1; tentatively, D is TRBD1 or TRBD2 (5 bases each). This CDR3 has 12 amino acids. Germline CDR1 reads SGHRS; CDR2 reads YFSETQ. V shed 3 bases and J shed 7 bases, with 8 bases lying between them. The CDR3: CASSWGSNEQFF. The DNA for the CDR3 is TGCGCCAGCAGCTGGGGGTCAAATGAGCAGTTCTTC.

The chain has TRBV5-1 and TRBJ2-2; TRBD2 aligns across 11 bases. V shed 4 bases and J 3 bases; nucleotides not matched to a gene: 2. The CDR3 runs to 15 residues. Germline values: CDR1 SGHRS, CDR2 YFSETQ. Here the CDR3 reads CASSEGLADTGELFF. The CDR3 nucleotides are TGCGCCAGCAGCGAGGGACTAGCGGACACCGGGGAGCTGTTTTTT.

CDR3 in DNA: TGCGCCAGCAGCCCGAGGCCCCGGGACAGGGTAGTAAGGGCGCAAGAGACCCAGTACTTC. Protein sequence: CASSPRPRDRVVRAQETQYF. This chain joins TRBV4-1 and TRBJ2-5; 9 positions agree with TRBD1. The germline V gene has CDR1 MGHRA and CDR2 YSYEKL. The CDR3 spans 20 residues. The ends lost 4 bases at V and 2 bases at J; junction bases unmatched: 20.

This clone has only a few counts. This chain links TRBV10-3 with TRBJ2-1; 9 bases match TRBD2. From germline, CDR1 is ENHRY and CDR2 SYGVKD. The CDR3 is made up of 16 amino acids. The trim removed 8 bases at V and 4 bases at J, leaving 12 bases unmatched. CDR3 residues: CAIEGASGNLYNEQFF. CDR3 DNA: TGTGCCATCGAAGGCGCTAGCGGGAATCTATACAATGAGCAGTTCTTC.

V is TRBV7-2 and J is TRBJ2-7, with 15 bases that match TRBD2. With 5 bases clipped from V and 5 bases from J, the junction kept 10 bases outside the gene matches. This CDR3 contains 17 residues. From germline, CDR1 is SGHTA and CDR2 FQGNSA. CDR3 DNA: TGTGCCAGCAGCCCCCCCGGACTAGCGGGAGGGCCCCACGAGCAGTACTTC. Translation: CASSPPGLAGGPHEQYF.

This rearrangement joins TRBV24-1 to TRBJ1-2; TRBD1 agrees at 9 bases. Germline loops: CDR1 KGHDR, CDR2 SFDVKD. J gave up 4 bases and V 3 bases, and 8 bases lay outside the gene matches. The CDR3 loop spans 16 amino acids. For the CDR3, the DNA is TGTGCCACCAGTGATAACACAGGGGGCTTGGGCTATGGCTACACCTTC. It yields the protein CATSDNTGGLGYGYTF.

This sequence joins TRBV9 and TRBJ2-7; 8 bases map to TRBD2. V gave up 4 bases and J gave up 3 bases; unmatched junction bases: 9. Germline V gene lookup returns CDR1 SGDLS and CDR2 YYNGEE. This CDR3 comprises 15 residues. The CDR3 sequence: CASSPRLANRYEQYF. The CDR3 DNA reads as TGTGCCAGCAGCCCTCGACTAGCGAACCGCTACGAGCAGTACTTC.

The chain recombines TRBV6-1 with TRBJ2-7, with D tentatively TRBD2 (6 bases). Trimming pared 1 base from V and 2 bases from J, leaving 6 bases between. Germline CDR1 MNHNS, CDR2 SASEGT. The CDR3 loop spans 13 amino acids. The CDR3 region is CASSEGTTYEQYF. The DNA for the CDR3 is TGTGCCAGCAGTGAAGGGACTACCTACGAGCAGTACTTC.

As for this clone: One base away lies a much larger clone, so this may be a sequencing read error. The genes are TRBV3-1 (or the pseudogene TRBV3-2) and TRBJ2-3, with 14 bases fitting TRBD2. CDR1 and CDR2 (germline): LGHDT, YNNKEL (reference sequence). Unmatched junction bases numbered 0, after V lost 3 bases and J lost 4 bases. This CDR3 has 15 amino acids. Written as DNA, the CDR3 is TGTGCCAGCAGCCAGACTAGCGGGAGGGCAGATACGCAGTATTTT. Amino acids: CASSQTSGRADTQYF.

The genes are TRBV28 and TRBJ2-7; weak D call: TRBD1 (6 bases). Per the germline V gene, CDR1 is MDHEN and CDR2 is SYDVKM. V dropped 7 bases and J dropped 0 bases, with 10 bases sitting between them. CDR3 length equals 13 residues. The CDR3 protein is CASTLDSSYEQYF. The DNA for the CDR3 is TGTGCCAGCACCTTGGACAGCTCCTACGAGCAGTACTTC.

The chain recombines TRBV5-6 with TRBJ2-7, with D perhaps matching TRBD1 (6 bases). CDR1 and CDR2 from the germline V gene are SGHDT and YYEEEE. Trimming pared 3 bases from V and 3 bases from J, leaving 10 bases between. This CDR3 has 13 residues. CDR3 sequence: CASSWTASYEQYF. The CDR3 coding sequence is TGTGCCAGCAGCTGGACAGCCAGCTACGAGCAGTACTTC.

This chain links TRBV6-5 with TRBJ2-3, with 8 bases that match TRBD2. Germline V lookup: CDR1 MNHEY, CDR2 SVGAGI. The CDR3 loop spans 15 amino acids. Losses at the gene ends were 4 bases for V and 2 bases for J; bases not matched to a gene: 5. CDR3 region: CASSSLAGSTDTQYF. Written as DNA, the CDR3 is TGTGCCAGCAGTTCCTTAGCGGGGTCCACAGATACGCAGTATTTT.

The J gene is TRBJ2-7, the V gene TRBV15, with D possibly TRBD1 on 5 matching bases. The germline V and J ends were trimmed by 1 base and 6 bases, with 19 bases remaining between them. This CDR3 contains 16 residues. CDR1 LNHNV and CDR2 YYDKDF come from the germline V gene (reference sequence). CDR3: CATSRAAGLRPSEQYF. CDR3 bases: TGTGCCACCAGCAGAGCCGCAGGGCTTCGTCCGAGCGAGCAGTACTTC.

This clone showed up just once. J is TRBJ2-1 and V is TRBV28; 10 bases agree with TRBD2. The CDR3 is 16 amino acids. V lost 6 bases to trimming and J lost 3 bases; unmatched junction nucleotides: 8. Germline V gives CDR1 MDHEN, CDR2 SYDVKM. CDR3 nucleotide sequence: TGTGCCAGCAGGTGGACTAGCGGACCCTACTACAATGAGCAGTTCTTC. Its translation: CASRWTSGPYYNEQFF.

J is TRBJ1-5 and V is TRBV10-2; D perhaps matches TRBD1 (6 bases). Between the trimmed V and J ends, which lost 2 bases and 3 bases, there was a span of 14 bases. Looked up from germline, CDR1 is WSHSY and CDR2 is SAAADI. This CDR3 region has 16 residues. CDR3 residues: CASSERGGANNQPQHF. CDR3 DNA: TGCGCCAGCAGTGAGAGGGGGGGGGCCAACAATCAGCCCCAGCATTTT.

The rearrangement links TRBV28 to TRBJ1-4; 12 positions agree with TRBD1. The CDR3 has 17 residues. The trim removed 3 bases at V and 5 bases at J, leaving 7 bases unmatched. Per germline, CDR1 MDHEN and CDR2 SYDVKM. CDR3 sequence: CASSFGTGGYLNEKLFF. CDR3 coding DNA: TGTGCCAGCAGTTTTGGGACAGGGGGCTACCTAAATGAAAAACTGTTTTTT.

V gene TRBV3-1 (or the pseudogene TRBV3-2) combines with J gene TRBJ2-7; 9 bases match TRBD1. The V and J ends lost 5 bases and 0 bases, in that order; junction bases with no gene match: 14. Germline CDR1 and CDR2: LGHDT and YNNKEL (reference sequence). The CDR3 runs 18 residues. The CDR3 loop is CASSTKPPGQGRSYEQYF. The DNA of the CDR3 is TGTGCCAGCAGCACCAAACCCCCGGGACAGGGCCGCTCCTACGAGCAGTACTTC.

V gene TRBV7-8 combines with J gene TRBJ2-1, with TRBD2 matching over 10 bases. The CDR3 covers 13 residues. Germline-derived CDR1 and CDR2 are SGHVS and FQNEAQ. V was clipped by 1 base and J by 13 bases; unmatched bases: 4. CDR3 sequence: CASSLDSGRGQFF. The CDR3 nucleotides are TGTGCCAGCAGCTTAGACAGCGGGAGGGGACAGTTCTTC.

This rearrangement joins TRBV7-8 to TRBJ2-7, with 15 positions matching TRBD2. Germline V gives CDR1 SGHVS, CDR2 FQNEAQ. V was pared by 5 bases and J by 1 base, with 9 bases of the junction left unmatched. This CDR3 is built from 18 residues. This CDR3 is CASSPLRTSGRGSYEQYF. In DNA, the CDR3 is TGTGCCAGCAGCCCGCTTAGGACTAGCGGGAGGGGTTCCTACGAGCAGTACTTC. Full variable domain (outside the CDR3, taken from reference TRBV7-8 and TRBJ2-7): GAGVSQSPRYKVAKRGQDVALRCDPISGHVSLFWYQQALGQGPEFLTYFQNEAQLDKSGLPSDRFFAERPEGSVSTLKIQRTQQEDSAVYLCASSPLRTSGRGSYEQYFGPGTRLTVT.

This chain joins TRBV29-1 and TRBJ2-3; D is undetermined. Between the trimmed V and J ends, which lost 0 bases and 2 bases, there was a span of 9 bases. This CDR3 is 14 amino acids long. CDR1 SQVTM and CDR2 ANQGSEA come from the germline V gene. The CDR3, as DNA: TGCAGCGTTGAAGATCCAGAAACCACAGATACGCAGTATTTT. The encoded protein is CSVEDPETTDTQYF.

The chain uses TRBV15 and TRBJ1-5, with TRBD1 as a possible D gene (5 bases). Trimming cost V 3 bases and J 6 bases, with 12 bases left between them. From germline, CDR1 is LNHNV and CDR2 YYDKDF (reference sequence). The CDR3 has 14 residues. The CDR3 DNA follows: TGTGCCACCAGCAGCACCAGGGTGGGTCAGCCCCAGCATTTT. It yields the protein CATSSTRVGQPQHF.

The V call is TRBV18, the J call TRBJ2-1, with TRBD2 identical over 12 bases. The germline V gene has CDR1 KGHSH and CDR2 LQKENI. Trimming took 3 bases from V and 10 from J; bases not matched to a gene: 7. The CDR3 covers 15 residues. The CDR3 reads CASSPRTSGTMEQFF. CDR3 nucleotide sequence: TGTGCCAGCTCACCGCGGACTAGCGGGACAATGGAGCAGTTCTTC.

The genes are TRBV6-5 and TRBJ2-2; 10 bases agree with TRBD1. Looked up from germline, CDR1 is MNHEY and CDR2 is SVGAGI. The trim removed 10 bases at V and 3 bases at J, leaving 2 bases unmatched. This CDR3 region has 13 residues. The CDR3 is CATGTGDTGELFF. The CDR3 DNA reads TGTGCCACTGGGACAGGGGACACCGGGGAGCTGTTTTTT.

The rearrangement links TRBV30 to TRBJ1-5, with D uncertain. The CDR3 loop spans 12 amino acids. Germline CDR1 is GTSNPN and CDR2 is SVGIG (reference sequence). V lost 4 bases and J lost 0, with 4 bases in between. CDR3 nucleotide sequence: TGTGCCTGGATAGATAGCAATCAGCCCCAGCATTTT. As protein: CAWIDSNQPQHF. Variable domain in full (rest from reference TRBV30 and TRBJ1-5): SQTIHQWPATLVQPVGSPLSLECTVEGTSNPNLYWYRQAAGRGLQLLFYSVGIGQISSEVPQNLSASRPQDRQFILSSKKLLLSDSGFYLCAWIDSNQPQHFGDGTRLSIL.

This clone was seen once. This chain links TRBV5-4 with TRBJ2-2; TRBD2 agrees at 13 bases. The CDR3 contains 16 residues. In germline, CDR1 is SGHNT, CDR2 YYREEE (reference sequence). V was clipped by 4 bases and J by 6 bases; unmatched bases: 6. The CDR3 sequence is CASSPGLAGVSGELFF. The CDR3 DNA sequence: TGTGCCAGCAGCCCCGGACTAGCGGGAGTATCCGGGGAGCTGTTTTTT. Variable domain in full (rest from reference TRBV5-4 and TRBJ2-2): ETGVTQSPTHLIKTRGQQVTLRCSSQSGHNTVSWYQQALGQGPQFIFQYYREEENGRGNFPPRFSGLQFPNYSSELNVNALELDDSALYLCASSPGLAGVSGELFFGEGSRLTVL.

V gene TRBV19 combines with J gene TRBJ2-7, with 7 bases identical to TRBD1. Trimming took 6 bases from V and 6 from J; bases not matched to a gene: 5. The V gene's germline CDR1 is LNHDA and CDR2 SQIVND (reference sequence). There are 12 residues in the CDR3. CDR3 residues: CASSLQGTEQYF. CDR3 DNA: TGTGCCAGTAGCCTACAGGGGACCGAGCAGTACTTC.